This T cell receptor (beta chain) originates from a study of T-cell reconstitution after alpha-beta-depleted transplantation in children. Using unique molecular identifiers, the investigators prepared the TCRbeta library. TCRdb reprocessed the PCR reads via MiXCR and lists one record per CDR3 protein. The data hold 440,000 or so distinct CDR3 sequences, with roughly a tenth observed a single time. This clonotype was recorded many times. The starting material was PBMCs from the stem cell graft donor, obtained from the stem cell graft. The receptor comes from a human donor who donated a stem cell graft to a child with acute myeloid leukemia.

DNA of the CDR3: TGTGCCAGCAGCCGGACTAGCGGGAGACCAGATACGCAGTATTTT. It codes for CASSRTSGRPDTQYF. The chain has TRBV7-2 and TRBJ2-3; 13 bases agree with TRBD2. The CDR3 totals 15 residues. Germline assignment: CDR1 SGHTA and CDR2 FQGNSA. The V segment lost 5 bases and the J segment 4 bases; nucleotides outside the gene matches: 3.